The next 16 T cell receptor beta chains were all read from a single sample in a study of STAT5B mutations in CD4+ large granular lymphocyte leukemia. Profiling relied on immunoSEQ multiplex PCR, and the TCRdb table lists in-frame clones only, not all of them. The sample yields about 31,000 clones, just under 75% seen once. Sequenced material: CD4+ T cells from blood buffy coats. These TCRs come from a human donor in good health.

The chain is built from TRBV5-4 and TRBJ2-2; D is unclear. V lost 0 bases to trimming and J lost 4 bases, with 10 bases between them. The CDR3 contains 15 residues. CDR1 and CDR2 from the germline V gene are SGHNT and YYREEE (reference sequence). The DNA of the CDR3 is TGTGCCAGCAGCTTGGCTGAAGGGTCCACCGGGGAGCTGTTTTTT. Amino acids: CASSLAEGSTGELFF. The full variable domain, rest sourced from reference TRBV5-4 and TRBJ2-2, is ETGVTQSPTHLIKTRGQQVTLRCSSQSGHNTVSWYQQALGQGPQFIFQYYREEENGRGNFPPRFSGLQFPNYSSELNVNALELDDSALYLCASSLAEGSTGELFFGEGSRLTVL.

J is TRBJ2-5 and V is TRBV10-3; no clear D gene. CDR3 length: 15 residues. Germline values: CDR1 ENHRY, CDR2 SYGVKD. The V gene lost 0 bases and the J gene lost 1 base, with 9 bases spanning the gap. The DNA of the CDR3 is TGTGCCATCAGTGAGTCGAGGACGGCCCAAGAGACCCAGTACTTC. Translated, it gives CAISESRTAQETQYF.

The chain carries TRBV28 and TRBJ1-5, with a weak D call TRBD1 (5 bases). The germline V and J ends were trimmed by 4 bases and 7 bases, with 14 bases remaining between them. The CDR3 has 14 residues. Germline CDR1 reads MDHEN; CDR2 reads SYDVKM. The CDR3, as DNA: TGTGCCAGCAGTTCACTCCAGGGTGGGCAGCCCCAGCATTTT. This sequence encodes CASSSLQGGQPQHF. The entire variable domain, with the rest obtained from reference TRBV28 and TRBJ1-5, is as follows: DVKVTQSSRYLVKRTGEKVFLECVQDMDHENMFWYRQDPGLGLRLIYFSYDVKMKEKGDIPEGYSVSREKKERFSLILESASTNQTSMYLCASSSLQGGQPQHFGDGTRLSIL.

The rearrangement joins TRBV7-2 to TRBJ2-3, with TRBD2 as a possible D gene (5 bases). The ends were cut back, 1 base at V and 4 bases at J, with 9 bases in the middle. Germline CDR1 is SGHTA and CDR2 is FQGNSA. The CDR3 consists of 14 residues. The CDR3 DNA sequence: TGTGCCAGCAGCTTAGTAGGCGGGCCAGATACGCAGTATTTT. Protein sequence: CASSLVGGPDTQYF.

V gene TRBV7-9 combines with J gene TRBJ2-5, with D perhaps TRBD1 (6 bases). CDR1 and CDR2 from the germline V gene are SEHNR and FQNEAQ (reference sequence). V was trimmed by 8 bases and J by 5 bases, leaving 24 bases between them. The CDR3 runs to 16 residues. CDR3 region: CASALGAGGGLETQYF. The CDR3, as DNA: TGTGCCAGCGCTCTTGGGGCGGGTGGGGGCTTGGAGACCCAGTACTTC. Looking up the rest from reference TRBV7-9 and TRBJ2-5 gives the full variable domain: DTGVSQNPRHKITKRGQNVTFRCDPISEHNRLYWYRQTLGQGPEFLTYFQNEAQLEKSRLLSDRFSAERPKGSFSTLEIQRTEQGDSAMYLCASALGAGGGLETQYFGPGTRLLVL.

The chain joins TRBV23-1 to TRBJ2-4, with D possibly TRBD2 on 6 matching bases. TRBV23-1 belongs to the ORF category, with a function that is uncertain. Between the trimmed V and J ends, which lost 8 bases and 2 bases, there was a span of 25 bases. The CDR3 totals 18 residues. This CDR3 reads CASLSRRGRRWTKNIQYF. Here the CDR3 DNA reads TGCGCCAGCCTCTCGAGGAGGGGACGTCGCTGGACCAAAAACATTCAGTACTTC.

The CDR3 nucleotides read TGTGCCAGCAGCTTAGTAGGAAGTGAGCAGTTCTTC. This codes for CASSLVGSEQFF. The V gene is TRBV11-2, the J gene TRBJ2-1; no definite D call. CDR1 SGHAT and CDR2 FQNNGV come from the germline V gene. V lost 1 base to trimming and J lost 9 bases, with 7 bases between them. CDR3 length: 12 residues.

This clone was detected a few times. V usage is TRBV14 and J usage is TRBJ2-1; 14 bases are shared with TRBD2. V was clipped by 1 base and J by 8 bases; unmatched bases: 4. Germline lookup yields CDR1 SGHDN and CDR2 FVKESK. The CDR3 consists of 16 residues. CDR3 sequence reads: CASSQGLAGGGYEQFF. The CDR3 nucleotides read TGTGCCAGCAGCCAAGGACTAGCGGGAGGGGGGTATGAGCAGTTCTTC.

The rearrangement links TRBV28 to TRBJ1-4; possible D gene TRBD1, 5 bases. The CDR3 totals 14 residues. V lost 6 bases, J lost 7 bases, and 15 bases lay in between. From germline, CDR1 is MDHEN and CDR2 SYDVKM. The CDR3 is CASSLGRFGEKLFF. The CDR3 DNA reads as TGTGCCAGCAGCCTGGGACGGTTCGGTGAAAAACTGTTTTTT. Supplemented by reference TRBV28 and TRBJ1-4, the full variable domain reads DVKVTQSSRYLVKRTGEKVFLECVQDMDHENMFWYRQDPGLGLRLIYFSYDVKMKEKGDIPEGYSVSREKKERFSLILESASTNQTSMYLCASSLGRFGEKLFFGSGTQLSVL.

DNA for the CDR3: TGTGCCAGTAGTATCACCACAGGGACTTTTGAAAAACTGTTTTTT. As protein: CASSITTGTFEKLFF. V is TRBV19 and J is TRBJ1-4; possible D gene TRBD1, 6 bases. In germline, CDR1 is LNHDA, CDR2 SQIVND (reference sequence). The CDR3 length is 15 residues. The V and J ends lost 3 bases and 7 bases respectively, with 15 bases between them.

The V gene is TRBV30, the J gene TRBJ2-7; D not certain. This CDR3 contains 11 residues. Trimming took off 1 base at V and 5 bases at J, with 6 bases between the two ends. Germline CDR1 GTSNPN, CDR2 SVGIG (reference sequence). CDR3 bases: TGTGCCTGGAGTGATGGAAACGAGCAGTACTTC. Residues: CAWSDGNEQYF. Combining the CDR3 with reference TRBV30 and TRBJ2-7 gives the whole variable domain SQTIHQWPATLVQPVGSPLSLECTVEGTSNPNLYWYRQAAGRGLQLLFYSVGIGQISSEVPQNLSASRPQDRQFILSSKKLLLSDSGFYLCAWSDGNEQYFGPGTRLTVT.

The chain joins TRBV19 to TRBJ1-1; D remains ambiguous. Germline V CDR1 and CDR2: LNHDA, SQIVND (reference sequence). The CDR3 is made up of 12 amino acids. Trimming stripped 6 bases from V and 7 bases from J, with 12 bases between. CDR3 in amino acids: CASRTLRGEAFF. The CDR3 region has the DNA TGTGCCAGTAGGACCCTGCGGGGTGAAGCTTTCTTT.

The rearrangement links TRBV6-1 to TRBJ1-1; D gene unclear. The CDR3 contains 13 residues. Germline values: CDR1 MNHNS, CDR2 SASEGT. The V end was cut by 10 bases, the J end by 4 bases, with 16 bases between. As DNA, the CDR3 is TGTGCCACAGCAGGTAGGGCGCCCACTGAAGCTTTCTTT. Its protein is CATAGRAPTEAFF.

The chain is built from TRBV7-7 and TRBJ2-5, with D possibly being TRBD2 (5 bases). V was trimmed by 0 bases and J by 7 bases, leaving 6 bases between them. Per germline, CDR1 SSHAT and CDR2 FNYEAQ (reference sequence). This CDR3 spans 12 amino acids. The CDR3 sequence is CASSLAEGTQYF. The CDR3 DNA follows: TGTGCCAGCAGCTTAGCCGAGGGGACCCAGTACTTC.

The chain links TRBV11-3 to TRBJ2-1; TRBD2 is a possible D gene (5 bases). The ends were cut back, 0 bases at V and 13 bases at J, with 10 bases in the middle. Germline V lookup: CDR1 SGHNT, CDR2 YENEEA. The CDR3 is 12 amino acids. CDR3 loop: CASSLDLEGQFF. CDR3 in DNA: TGTGCCAGCAGCTTAGATCTAGAGGGACAGTTCTTC.

The CDR3 loop is CASSLVPPARGKNIQYF. DNA of the CDR3: TGTGCCAGCAGTTTAGTTCCCCCCGCCAGGGGAAAAAACATTCAGTACTTC. The chain recombines TRBV28 with TRBJ2-4, with a tentative D call TRBD1 (6 bases). Germline values: CDR1 MDHEN, CDR2 SYDVKM. This CDR3 region has 17 residues. V was clipped by 2 bases and J by 4 bases, with 18 bases between them. Combining the CDR3 with reference TRBV28 and TRBJ2-4 gives the whole variable domain DVKVTQSSRYLVKRTGEKVFLECVQDMDHENMFWYRQDPGLGLRLIYFSYDVKMKEKGDIPEGYSVSREKKERFSLILESASTNQTSMYLCASSLVPPARGKNIQYFGAGTRLSVL.